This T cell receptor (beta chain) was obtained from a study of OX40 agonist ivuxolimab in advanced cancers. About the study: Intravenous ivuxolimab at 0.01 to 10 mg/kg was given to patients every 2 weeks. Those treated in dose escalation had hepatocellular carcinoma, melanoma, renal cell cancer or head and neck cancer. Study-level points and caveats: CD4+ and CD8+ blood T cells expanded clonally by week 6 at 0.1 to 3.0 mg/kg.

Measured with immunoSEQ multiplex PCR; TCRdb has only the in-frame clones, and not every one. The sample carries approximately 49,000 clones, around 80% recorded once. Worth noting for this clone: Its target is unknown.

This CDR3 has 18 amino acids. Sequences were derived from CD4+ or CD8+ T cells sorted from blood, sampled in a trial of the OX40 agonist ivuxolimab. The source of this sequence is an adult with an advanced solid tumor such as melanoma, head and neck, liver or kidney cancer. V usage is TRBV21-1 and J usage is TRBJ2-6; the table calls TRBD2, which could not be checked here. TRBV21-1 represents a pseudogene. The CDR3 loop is CASSTEFGKRPGANVLTF. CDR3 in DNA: TGTGCCAGCAGCACGGAATTTGGCAAGCGGCCTGGGGCCAACGTCCTGACTTTC.